This T cell receptor (beta chain) was obtained from a study of T cell repertoires in ileal Crohn's disease. Overall study context: About half received postoperative treatment, approximately 12 with thiopurines and 15 to 20 anti-TNF.

Whole-study results and caveats: Clonality above 26.8% at surgery always came with endoscopic recurrence.

Eligibility required adulthood, ileal or ileocolonic Crohn's disease and indicated ileocolonic resection. This table comes from immunoSEQ multiplex PCR, and its TCRdb copy is limited to in-frame clones, with some not included. The sample lists roughly 1,900 clones, more than 85% occurring once. Looked up from germline, CDR1 is SGDLS and CDR2 is YYNGEE. The CDR3 sequence is 14 residues long. V was clipped by 1 base and J by 9 bases, with 14 bases between them. Worth noting for this clone: Its antigen is still unknown.

The material sequenced was ileal tissue. The source of this sequence is an adult with Crohn's disease. The chain joins TRBV9 to TRBJ2-1, with D possibly being TRBD2 (6 bases). This chain's CDR3 is CASSVLLRESEQFF. In nucleotides, the CDR3 is TGTGCCAGCAGCGTATTACTCCGGGAGAGTGAGCAGTTCTTC.